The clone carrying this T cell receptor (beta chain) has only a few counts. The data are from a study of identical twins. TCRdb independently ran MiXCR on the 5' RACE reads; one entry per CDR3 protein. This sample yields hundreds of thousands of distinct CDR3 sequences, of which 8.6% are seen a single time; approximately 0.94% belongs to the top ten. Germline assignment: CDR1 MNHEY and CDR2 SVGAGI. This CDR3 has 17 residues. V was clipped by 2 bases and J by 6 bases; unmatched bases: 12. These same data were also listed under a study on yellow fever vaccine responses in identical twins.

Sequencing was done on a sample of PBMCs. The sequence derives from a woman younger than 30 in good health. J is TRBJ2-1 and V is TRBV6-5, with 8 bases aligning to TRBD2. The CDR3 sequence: CASSYGLLSGGGNEQFF. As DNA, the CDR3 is TGTGCCAGCAGTTACGGGCTCCTCTCGGGGGGGGGCAATGAGCAGTTCTTC.